The next 20 T cell receptor beta chains were all read from a single sample in a study of blood T cell repertoires in COVID-19. Clones were sequenced by immunoSEQ multiplex PCR, and TCRdb holds only the in-frame ones, with some missing. The sample lists about 180,000 clones, roughly three quarters occurring once. Input material: peripheral blood. These receptors were taken from a woman aged 80 or over with COVID-19, enrolled during active disease.

This clone was detected only once. The chain is built from TRBV5-1 and TRBJ2-1, with 9 nucleotides matching TRBD2. CDR3 length: 15 amino acids. V shed 4 bases, J shed 4 bases, and the junction held 6 bases outside the gene matches. CDR1 is SGHRS and CDR2 is YFSETQ in the germline V gene. The CDR3: CASSPAAGGYNEQFF. Here the CDR3 DNA reads TGCGCCAGCAGCCCGGCTGCGGGAGGGTACAATGAGCAGTTCTTC.

This clone appeared a few times. The chain is built from TRBV2 and TRBJ2-3; TRBD2 agrees at 7 bases. The trim removed 7 bases at V and 4 bases at J, leaving 5 bases unmatched. The CDR3 is made up of 13 amino acids. Germline V gene sequence: CDR1 SNHLY, CDR2 FYNNEI. The CDR3, as DNA: TGTGCCAGCAAGGAGCGGGGTCCAGATACGCAGTATTTT. Amino acid sequence: CASKERGPDTQYF.

The chain joins TRBV15 to TRBJ2-1; 10 bases agree with TRBD2. The CDR3 loop spans 17 amino acids. Germline trimming cut 1 base from V and 7 bases from J; bases unmatched to any gene: 10. CDR1 and CDR2 (germline): LNHNV, YYDKDF (reference sequence). CDR3 in amino acids: CATSRGGSSGRLNEQFF. The CDR3 region has the DNA TGTGCCACCAGCAGAGGGGGGTCTAGCGGGAGATTAAATGAGCAGTTCTTC.

V and J are TRBV7-2 and TRBJ1-1, with 8 positions matching TRBD1. With V trimmed by 7 bases and J by 7 bases, 14 bases remained unmatched. The germline CDR1 and CDR2 sequences are SGHTA and FQGNSA. CDR3 length equals 15 residues. The CDR3 loop reads CASTLSPGGSSEAFF. CDR3 DNA: TGTGCCAGCACCCTCTCTCCAGGGGGCTCCAGTGAAGCTTTCTTT.

The gene calls are TRBV5-1 and TRBJ2-6; 7 bases align to TRBD2. Germline values: CDR1 SGHRS, CDR2 YFSETQ. V lost 5 bases and J lost 0; bases outside the gene matches: 8. This CDR3 has 17 amino acids. The CDR3 reads CASSGGGFSSGANVLTF. CDR3 coding DNA: TGCGCCAGCAGTGGGGGAGGGTTCAGCTCTGGGGCCAACGTCCTGACTTTC.

This clone was found once. V usage is TRBV14 and J usage is TRBJ2-3; the D is unclear. The V gene's germline CDR1 is SGHDN and CDR2 FVKESK. The CDR3 is 14 amino acids. The V gene lost 2 bases and the J gene lost 0 bases, with 6 bases spanning the gap. The chain's CDR3 is CASSQQISTDTQYF. The CDR3 coding sequence is TGTGCCAGCAGCCAACAGATCAGCACAGATACGCAGTATTTT.

This sequence joins TRBV7-8 and TRBJ2-7; 7 bases fit TRBD1. Germline CDR1 and CDR2: SGHVS and FQNEAQ. With V trimmed by 1 base and J by 3 bases, 3 bases remained unmatched. The CDR3 extends over 14 amino acids. The CDR3 reads CASSLVSGGYEQYF. CDR3 DNA: TGTGCCAGCAGCTTAGTCTCAGGGGGCTACGAGCAGTACTTC.

Here the CDR3 DNA reads TGTGCCATCAGTGAGTGGGGGGGTGGTTACAATGAGCAGTTCTTC. It specifies CAISEWGGGYNEQFF. The V gene is TRBV10-3, the J gene TRBJ2-1, with TRBD2 matching 7 bases. The CDR3 spans 15 residues. V was pared by 1 base and J by 4 bases, with 4 bases of the junction left unmatched. Germline CDR1 is ENHRY and CDR2 is SYGVKD.

The gene calls are TRBV7-8 and TRBJ2-5; 12 bases line up with TRBD2. J gave up 5 bases and V 2 bases, and 3 bases lay outside the gene matches. This CDR3 is 15 amino acids long. Germline lookup yields CDR1 SGHVS and CDR2 FQNEAQ. The chain's CDR3 is CASSLLAGGWETQYF. CDR3 bases: TGTGCCAGCAGCTTACTAGCGGGAGGGTGGGAGACCCAGTACTTC.

The genes are TRBV5-5 and TRBJ2-7, with unresolved D. Trimming left V 5 bases short and J 2 bases short, with 14 bases between. The CDR3 runs to 14 residues. The germline V gene encodes CDR1 SGHKS and CDR2 YYEKEE (reference sequence). CDR3 DNA: TGTGCCAGCAGTAAACAGCCAACACCCTACGAGCAGTACTTC. It translates to CASSKQPTPYEQYF.

The chain couples TRBV2 to TRBJ2-1; 8 nucleotides agree with TRBD2. Trimming at V came to 6 bases and at J to 2 bases, leaving 15 bases not matched to a gene. This CDR3 contains 18 residues. Germline assignment: CDR1 SNHLY and CDR2 FYNNEI. CDR3 in DNA: TGTGCCAGCAGACGGCACCAGGCGGGAGGACCGACCTACAATGAGCAGTTCTTC. Translating it yields CASRRHQAGGPTYNEQFF.

This clone was counted a single time. The rearrangement joins TRBV28 to TRBJ1-2; the D gene is possibly TRBD1 (5 bases). Trimming left V 2 bases short and J 6 bases short, with 13 bases between. Germline V lookup: CDR1 MDHEN, CDR2 SYDVKM. The CDR3 consists of 14 residues. The chain's CDR3 is CASSLGRGYDGYTF. The DNA for the CDR3 is TGTGCCAGCAGTTTAGGAAGGGGCTACGATGGCTACACCTTC.

This clone has only one observation. The chain is built from TRBV6-5 and TRBJ2-1; a possible D gene is TRBD2 (7 bases). V lost 5 bases, J lost 16 bases, and 21 bases lay in between. Germline V gene data show CDR1 as MNHEY and CDR2 as SVGAGI. The CDR3 contains 13 residues. Written as DNA, the CDR3 is TGTGCCAGCAGTCCGAGCGGGACAACGACGTTTTTCTTC. Amino acid sequence: CASSPSGTTTFFF.

V gene TRBV18 combines with J gene TRBJ2-2, with a possible D match to TRBD1 (5 bases). Looked up from germline, CDR1 is KGHSH and CDR2 is LQKENI. This CDR3 comprises 14 residues. Trimming took 3 bases from V and 0 from J, leaving 5 bases between them. The CDR3 nucleotides are TGTGCCAGCTCACCGACAGCGAACACCGGGGAGCTGTTTTTT. This encodes CASSPTANTGELFF.

This chain links TRBV7-9 with TRBJ2-7; tentative D call: TRBD2 (6 bases). Germline V lookup: CDR1 SEHNR, CDR2 FQNEAQ (reference sequence). The ends were cut back, 1 base at V and 5 bases at J, with 9 bases in the middle. This CDR3 has 13 amino acids. The CDR3 DNA sequence: TGTGCCAGCAGCTTAGATAGCGGTGACGAGCAGTACTTC. Translating it yields CASSLDSGDEQYF.

J is TRBJ1-6 and V is TRBV9, with D unresolved. The CDR3 length is 12 residues. The V end lost 4 bases, the J end lost 8 bases, and 7 bases lay between the germline ends. In germline, CDR1 is SGDLS, CDR2 YYNGEE. The CDR3 nucleotides read TGTGCCAGCAGCCCATCAGATTCACCCCTCCACTTT. Translated, it gives CASSPSDSPLHF.

The V gene is TRBV6-5, the J gene TRBJ2-1; 8 nucleotides align to TRBD1. Unmatched junction bases numbered 2, after V lost 8 bases and J lost 2 bases. CDR1 and CDR2 (germline): MNHEY, SVGAGI. The CDR3 runs 13 residues. The CDR3 here is CASGTGPYNEQFF. The CDR3 DNA is TGTGCCAGCGGGACAGGCCCCTACAATGAGCAGTTCTTC.

The chain has TRBV2 and TRBJ2-1, with TRBD1 as a possible D gene (5 bases). CDR3 length: 14 amino acids. Trimming took 6 bases from V and 7 from J, leaving 16 bases between them. Germline V gene data show CDR1 as SNHLY and CDR2 as FYNNEI. This chain's CDR3 is CASRNRFLRNEQFF. CDR3 coding DNA: TGTGCCAGCAGAAACAGGTTCCTTCGGAATGAGCAGTTCTTC.

This clone was seen only a few times. The chain combines TRBV18 with TRBJ2-5; TRBD1 agrees at 9 bases. The CDR3 contains 15 residues. CDR1 is KGHSH, CDR2 LQKENI, per germline. J gave up 5 bases and V 3 bases, and 7 bases lay outside the gene matches. CDR3 residues: CASSPRQGVVETQYF. In nucleotides, the CDR3 is TGTGCCAGCTCACCTCGACAGGGGGTCGTGGAGACCCAGTACTTC. The entire variable domain, with the rest obtained from reference TRBV18 and TRBJ2-5, is as follows: NAGVMQNPRHLVRRRGQEARLRCSPMKGHSHVYWYRQLPEEGLKFMVYLQKENIIDESGMPKERFSAEFPKEGPSILRIQQVVRGDSAAYFCASSPRQGVVETQYFGPGTRLLVL.

V usage is TRBV5-4 and J usage is TRBJ2-2; D call uncertain. CDR3 length: 13 residues. V was cut by 0 bases and J by 8 bases, with 8 bases left in between. From germline, CDR1 is SGHNT and CDR2 YYREEE (reference sequence). The CDR3: CASSLEQPGELFF. CDR3 nucleotides: TGTGCCAGCAGCTTGGAACAGCCGGGGGAGCTGTTTTTT.